This T cell receptor beta chain was recorded in a study of PD-L1 blockade in urothelial cancer. Germline lookup yields CDR1 SGHDT and CDR2 YYEEEE. The CDR3 length is 13 residues. Points on this clone: Germline and junction disagree at one end, which may indicate a read error.

Only in-frame clones appear in the TCRdb table, and some are missing; sequencing was by immunoSEQ multiplex PCR. The data contain approximately 50,000 clones, around nine tenths of them singletons. The receptor comes from a man in his sixties with urothelial cancer. This chain uses TRBV5-6 with TRBJ1-2; 7 bases are a match to TRBD1. The specimen comprised PBMCs, sampled around atezolizumab (anti-PD-L1) treatment. This CDR3 reads CASSLPGDRVPNF. The CDR3 region has the DNA TGTGCCAGCAGCTTGCCGGGCGACAGGGTACCAAACTTC.